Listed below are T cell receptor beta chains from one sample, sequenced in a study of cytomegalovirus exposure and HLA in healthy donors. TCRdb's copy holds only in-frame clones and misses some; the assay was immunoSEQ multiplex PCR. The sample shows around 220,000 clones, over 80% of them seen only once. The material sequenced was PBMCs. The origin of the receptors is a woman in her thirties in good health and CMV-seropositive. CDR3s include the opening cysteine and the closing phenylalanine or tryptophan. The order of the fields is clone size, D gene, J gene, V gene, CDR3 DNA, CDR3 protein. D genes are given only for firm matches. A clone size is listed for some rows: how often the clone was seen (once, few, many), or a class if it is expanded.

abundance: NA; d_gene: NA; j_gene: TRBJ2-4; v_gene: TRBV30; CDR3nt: TGTGCCTGGAGTGGGGGGGAGCTGGAAAACATTCAGTACTTC; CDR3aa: CAWSGGELENIQYF
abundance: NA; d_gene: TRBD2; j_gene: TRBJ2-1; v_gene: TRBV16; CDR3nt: TGTGCCAGCAGTCAACTCGAGGGGCTAGCGGGGGTCAATGAGCAGTTCTTC; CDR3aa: CASSQLEGLAGVNEQFF
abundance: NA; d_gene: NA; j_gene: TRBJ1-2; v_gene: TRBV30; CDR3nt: TGTGCCTGGAGTGTCTCTACGGGGTATGGCTACACCTTC; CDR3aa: CAWSVSTGYGYTF
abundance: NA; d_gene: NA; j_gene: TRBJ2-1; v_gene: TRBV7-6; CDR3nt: TGTGCCAGCAGTTCCACGGAAACCGGGGGAGGCAATGAGCAGTTCTTC; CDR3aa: CASSSTETGGGNEQFF
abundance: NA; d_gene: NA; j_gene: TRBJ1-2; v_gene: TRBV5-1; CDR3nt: TGCGCCAGCAGCTTGGAGTCAGTATTGAAGACGGGCTACACCTTC; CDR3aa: CASSLESVLKTGYTF
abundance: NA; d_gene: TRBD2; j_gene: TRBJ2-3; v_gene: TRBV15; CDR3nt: TGTGCCACCAGTCGCAGCGGGAACACAGATACGCAGTATTTT; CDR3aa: CATSRSGNTDTQYF
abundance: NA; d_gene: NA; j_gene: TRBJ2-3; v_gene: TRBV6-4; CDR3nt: TGTGCCAGCAGTGACTCGATGGGCGAGCCCACAGATACGCAGTATTTT; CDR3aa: CASSDSMGEPTDTQYF
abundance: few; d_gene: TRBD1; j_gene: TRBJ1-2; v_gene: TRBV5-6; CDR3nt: TGTGCCAGCAGCCGCCGGGACAGCTTTAACTATGGCTACACCTTC; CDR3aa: CASSRRDSFNYGYTF
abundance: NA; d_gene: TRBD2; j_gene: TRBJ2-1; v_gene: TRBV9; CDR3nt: TGTGCCAGCAGCCCGGTCTTAGCGGGAGGATACAATGAGCAGTTCTTC; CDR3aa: CASSPVLAGGYNEQFF
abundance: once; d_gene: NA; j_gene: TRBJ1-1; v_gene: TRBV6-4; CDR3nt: TGTGCCAGCAGTGGTGAGCAGGGAACTGAAGCTTTCTTT; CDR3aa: CASSGEQGTEAFF
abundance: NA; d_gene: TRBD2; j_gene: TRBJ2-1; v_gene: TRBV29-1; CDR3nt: TGCAGCGTTGAGAGGACTAGCGGAGCCAATGAGCAGTTCTTC; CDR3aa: CSVERTSGANEQFF
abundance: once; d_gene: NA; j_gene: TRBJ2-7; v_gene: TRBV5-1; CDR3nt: TGCGCCAGCAGCTCTGGGGGGACCTACGAGCAGTACTTC; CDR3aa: CASSSGGTYEQYF
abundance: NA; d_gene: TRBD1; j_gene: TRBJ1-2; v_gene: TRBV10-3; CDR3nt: TGTGCCATCGGAAGCCAGGACAGGTCTGGCTACACCTTC; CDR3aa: CAIGSQDRSGYTF
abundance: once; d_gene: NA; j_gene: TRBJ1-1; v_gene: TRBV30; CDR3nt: TGTGCCTGGAGCTTAAGGGGCGCAGATACTGAAGCTTTCTTT; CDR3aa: CAWSLRGADTEAFF
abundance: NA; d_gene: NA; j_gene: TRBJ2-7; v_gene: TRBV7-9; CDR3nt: TGTGCCAGCAGCTTAGTAGTTAACTACGAGCAGTACTTC; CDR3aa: CASSLVVNYEQYF
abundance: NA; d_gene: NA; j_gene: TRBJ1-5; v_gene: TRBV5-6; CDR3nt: TGTGCCAGCAGCTTTTCCGGAGACAATCAGCCCCAGCATTTT; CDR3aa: CASSFSGDNQPQHF
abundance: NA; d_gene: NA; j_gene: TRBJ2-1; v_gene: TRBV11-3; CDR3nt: TGTGCCAGCAGTCAAGACTATGAGCAGTTCTTC; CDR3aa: CASSQDYEQFF
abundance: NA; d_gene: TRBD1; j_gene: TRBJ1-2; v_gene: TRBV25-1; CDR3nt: TGTGCCAGCAGCATTGGACAGGGCGATGGCTACACCTTC; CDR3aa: CASSIGQGDGYTF
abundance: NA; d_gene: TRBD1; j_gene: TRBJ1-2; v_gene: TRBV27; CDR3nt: TGTGCCAGCACCCCCCTCGGGACAGGCCGTTGGGGCTACACCTTC; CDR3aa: CASTPLGTGRWGYTF
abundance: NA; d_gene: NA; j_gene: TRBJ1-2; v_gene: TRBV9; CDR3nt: TGTGCCAGCAGCGCAAAGGCCGGCTATGGCTACACCTTC; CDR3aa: CASSAKAGYGYTF
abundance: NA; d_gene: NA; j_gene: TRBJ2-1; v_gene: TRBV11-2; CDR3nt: TGTGCCAGCAGCTCGCTAAAGGGCTCCTACAATGAGCAGTTCTTC; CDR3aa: CASSSLKGSYNEQFF
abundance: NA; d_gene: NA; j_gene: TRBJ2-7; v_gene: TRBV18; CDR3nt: TGTGCCAGCTCCTACACAGAAGCGGGCCGCTACGAGCAGTACTTC; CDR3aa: CASSYTEAGRYEQYF
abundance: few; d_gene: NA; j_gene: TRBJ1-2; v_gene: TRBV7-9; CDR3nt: TGTGCCAGCAGCTTAGTGGAGGGCCCCTATGGCTACACCTTC; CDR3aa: CASSLVEGPYGYTF
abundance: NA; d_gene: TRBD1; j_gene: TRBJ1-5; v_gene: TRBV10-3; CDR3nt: TGTGCCATCAGTGATTGGGGACAGGACAGAAATCAGCCCCAGCATTTT; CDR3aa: CAISDWGQDRNQPQHF
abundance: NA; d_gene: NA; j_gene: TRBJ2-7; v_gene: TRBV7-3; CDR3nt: TGTGCCAGCAGTTCTAGGGGGACCTCCTACGAGCAGTACTTC; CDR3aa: CASSSRGTSYEQYF
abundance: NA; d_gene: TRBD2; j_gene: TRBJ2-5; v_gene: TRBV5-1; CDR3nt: TGCGCCAGCAGTTCGGACTGGCGGGAGCTTGAGACCCAGTACTTC; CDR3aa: CASSSDWRELETQYF
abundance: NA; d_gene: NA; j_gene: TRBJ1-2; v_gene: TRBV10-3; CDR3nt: TGTGCCATCAGTGACCAGTATTCCGGAATTCGCTACACCTTC; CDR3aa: CAISDQYSGIRYTF
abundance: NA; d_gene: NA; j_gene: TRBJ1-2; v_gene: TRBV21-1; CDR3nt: TGTGCCAGCAGCAAAACAGGTTATGGCTACACCTTC; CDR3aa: CASSKTGYGYTF
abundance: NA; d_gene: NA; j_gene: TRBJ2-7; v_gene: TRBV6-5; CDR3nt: TGTGCCAGCAGGCGTACTGAGGGGGCCTACGAGCAGTACTTC; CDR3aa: CASRRTEGAYEQYF
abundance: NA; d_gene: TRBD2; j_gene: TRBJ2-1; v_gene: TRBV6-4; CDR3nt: TGTGCCAGCAGTGACGGCGGGAGGGCGGGAGATGAGCAGTTCTTC; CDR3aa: CASSDGGRAGDEQFF
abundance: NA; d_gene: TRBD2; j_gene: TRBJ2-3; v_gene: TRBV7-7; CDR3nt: TGTGCTAGCAGCTCTGGGGGGAGCGGGAGCGATACGCAGTATTTT; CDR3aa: CASSSGGSGSDTQYF
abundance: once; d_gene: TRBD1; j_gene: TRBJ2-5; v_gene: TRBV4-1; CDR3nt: TGCGCCAGCAGGGCGGGACAGGGGGTTAGAGAGACCCAGTACTTC; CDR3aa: CASRAGQGVRETQYF
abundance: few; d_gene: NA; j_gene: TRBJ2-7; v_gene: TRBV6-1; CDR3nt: TGTGCCAGCAGTGTTGTCAGAGCCTACGAGCAGTACTTC; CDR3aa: CASSVVRAYEQYF
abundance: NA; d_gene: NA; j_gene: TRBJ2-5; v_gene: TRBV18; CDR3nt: TGTGCCAGCTCACCAGAGATCTCGACCCAGTACTTC; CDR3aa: CASSPEISTQYF
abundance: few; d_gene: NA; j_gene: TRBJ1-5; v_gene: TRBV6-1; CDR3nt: TGTGCCAGCAGTGAGGTACCGAGCCAGCCCCAGCATTTT; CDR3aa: CASSEVPSQPQHF
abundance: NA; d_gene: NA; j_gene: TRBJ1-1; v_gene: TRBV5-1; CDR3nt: TGCGCCAGCAGCCCCGGGAAGAACACTGAAGCTTTCTTT; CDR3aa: CASSPGKNTEAFF
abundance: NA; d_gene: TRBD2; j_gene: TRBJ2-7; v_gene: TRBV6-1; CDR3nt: TGTGCCAGCAGTGGCAGGGGTAGCGGGAGTATCGACGAGCAGTACTTC; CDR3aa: CASSGRGSGSIDEQYF
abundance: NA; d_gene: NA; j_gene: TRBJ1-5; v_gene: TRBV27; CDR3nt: TGTGCCAGCAGTTTACAAGGGTATAGCAATCAGCCCCAGCATTTT; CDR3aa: CASSLQGYSNQPQHF
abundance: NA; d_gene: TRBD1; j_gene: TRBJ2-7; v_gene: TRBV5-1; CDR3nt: TGCGCCAGCAGCGCGCTGGACAGGACCTTTTCCTACGAGCAGTACTTC; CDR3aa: CASSALDRTFSYEQYF
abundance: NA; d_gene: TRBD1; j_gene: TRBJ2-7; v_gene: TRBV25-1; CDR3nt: TGTGCCAGCAGTGAATACTCGGACAGGGGGCGCGAGCAGTACTTC; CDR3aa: CASSEYSDRGREQYF
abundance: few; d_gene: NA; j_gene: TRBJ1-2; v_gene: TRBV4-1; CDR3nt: TGCGCCAGCAGCCAACAGCGGACAAGCCTTATCTATGGCTACACCTTC; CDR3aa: CASSQQRTSLIYGYTF
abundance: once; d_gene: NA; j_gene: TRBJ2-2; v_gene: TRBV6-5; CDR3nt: TGTGCCAGCAGTCCCCGGAGGTACACCGGGGAGCTGTTTTTT; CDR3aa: CASSPRRYTGELFF
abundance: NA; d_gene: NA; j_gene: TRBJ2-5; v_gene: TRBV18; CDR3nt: TGTGCCAGCTCAACTCCCCTGGCACGAGAGACCCAGTACTTC; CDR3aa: CASSTPLARETQYF
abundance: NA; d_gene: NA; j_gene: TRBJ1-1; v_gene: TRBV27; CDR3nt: TGTGCCAGCAGTTTCTTCGGGGCCCTTGAAGCTTTCTTT; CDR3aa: CASSFFGALEAFF